Listed here are 27 T cell receptor beta chains from one sample, sequenced in a study of shared clonotypes between healthy human individuals. The repertoire was sequenced with immunoSEQ multiplex PCR; TCRdb's copy has only in-frame clones and lacks some. Of around 2,000,000 clones listed, about 95% are singletons. CD45RO-negative, CCR7-selected cells formed the naive CD8 fraction, which excluded terminally differentiated effector memory CD45RA+ cells. Sequencing was done on a sample of naive CD8+ T cells sorted from blood. The receptors stem from a man aged 18 to 29 in good health.

The chain recombines TRBV29-1 with TRBJ2-1; 7 bases match TRBD2. This CDR3 has 14 amino acids. CDR1 and CDR2 from the germline V gene are SQVTM and ANQGSEA. Germline trimming cut 4 bases from V and 0 bases from J; bases unmatched to any gene: 3. The DNA for the CDR3 is TGCAGCGTTGCTAGCGGTAGCTCCTACAATGAGCAGTTCTTC. Translated, it gives CSVASGSSYNEQFF.

The chain uses TRBV27 and TRBJ2-1; no reliable D call. V was clipped by 5 bases and J by 0 bases, with 14 bases between them. Germline values: CDR1 MNHEY, CDR2 SMNVEV (reference sequence). The CDR3 has 16 residues. The CDR3 reads CASSPTLTSSYNEQFF. As DNA, the CDR3 is TGTGCCAGCAGTCCTACTTTGACCAGCTCCTACAATGAGCAGTTCTTC.

The chain recombines TRBV13 with TRBJ1-1, with D perhaps TRBD1 (5 bases). Germline values: CDR1 PRHDT, CDR2 FYEKMQ (reference sequence). The V gene lost 2 bases and the J gene lost 7 bases, with 11 bases spanning the gap. The CDR3 consists of 13 residues. This chain's CDR3 is CASSLMGVGEAFF. CDR3 nucleotide sequence: TGTGCCAGCAGCTTAATGGGGGTCGGTGAAGCTTTCTTT.

This sequence joins TRBV5-1 and TRBJ1-2; no reliable D call. Germline CDR1 reads SGHRS; CDR2 reads YFSETQ. The CDR3 runs to 16 residues. V lost 2 bases and J lost 1, with 15 bases in between. CDR3 bases: TGCGCCAGCAGCTTAGGACTCGCGCGAGATAACTATGGCTACACCTTC. It yields the protein CASSLGLARDNYGYTF.

The J gene is TRBJ2-5, the V gene TRBV2, with D possibly being TRBD1 or TRBD2 (5 bases each). The CDR3 is 12 residues long. Between the trimmed V and J ends, which lost 10 bases and 1 base, there was a span of 10 bases. Germline CDR1 is SNHLY and CDR2 is FYNNEI. The chain's CDR3 is CATWGSQETQYF. The CDR3 DNA reads as TGTGCCACGTGGGGGAGCCAAGAGACCCAGTACTTC.

The rearrangement links TRBV4-3 to TRBJ2-7, with D uncertain. The germline V and J ends were trimmed by 4 bases and 2 bases, with 18 bases remaining between them. Germline-derived CDR1 and CDR2 are LGHNA and YSLEER. The CDR3 loop spans 16 amino acids. CDR3 nucleotides: TGCGCCAGCAGCCTTTCCCCGACGGATGTGACCTACGAGCAGTACTTC. Protein product: CASSLSPTDVTYEQYF.

V is TRBV6-5 and J is TRBJ2-7, with D perhaps matching TRBD1 or TRBD2 (5 bases each). With 0 bases removed from V and 3 bases from J, the gap between germline ends came to 9 bases. The V gene's germline CDR1 is MNHEY and CDR2 SVGAGI. This CDR3 region has 14 residues. The CDR3 DNA is TGTGCCAGCAGTTACTCGTGGGGGAACTACGAGCAGTACTTC. Protein product: CASSYSWGNYEQYF.

CDR3 residues: CAWSGGEYYGYTF. CDR3 nucleotides: TGTGCCTGGAGTGGGGGGGAGTACTATGGCTACACCTTC. The chain combines TRBV30 with TRBJ1-2; D is perhaps TRBD1 (5 bases). Germline V gene data show CDR1 as GTSNPN and CDR2 as SVGIG (reference sequence). This CDR3 region has 13 residues. The ends were cut back, 1 base at V and 3 bases at J, with 9 bases in the middle.

The chain carries TRBV13 and TRBJ2-1, with D maybe TRBD1 (5 bases). Germline V gives CDR1 PRHDT, CDR2 FYEKMQ (reference sequence). V lost 7 bases, J lost 6 bases, and 16 bases lay in between. The CDR3 is made up of 14 amino acids. Written as DNA, the CDR3 is TGTGCCAGCACCCGAGAGGTAGGGGTCAATGAGCAGTTCTTC. Its translation: CASTREVGVNEQFF.

The rearrangement links TRBV5-4 to TRBJ2-2, with D hard to call. Trimming stripped 0 bases from V and 7 bases from J, with 13 bases between. Germline CDR1 SGHNT, CDR2 YYREEE (reference sequence). This CDR3 is 15 amino acids long. CDR3 DNA: TGTGCCAGCAGCTTGGAGTATGGATTCGACGGGGAGCTGTTTTTT. Residues: CASSLEYGFDGELFF.

The genes are TRBV9 and TRBJ2-7, with TRBD2 identical over 13 bases. V was pared by 4 bases and J by 0 bases, with 4 bases of the junction left unmatched. The V gene's germline CDR1 is SGDLS and CDR2 YYNGEE. The CDR3 has 16 residues. CDR3 in amino acids: CASSPLAGGYSYEQYF. In nucleotides, the CDR3 is TGTGCCAGCAGCCCACTAGCGGGGGGGTACTCCTACGAGCAGTACTTC.

J is TRBJ1-6 and V is TRBV27; D is possibly TRBD1 (6 bases). Trimming left V 7 bases short and J 9 bases short, with 19 bases between. This CDR3 is 15 amino acids long. The germline V gene encodes CDR1 MNHEY and CDR2 SMNVEV (reference sequence). The CDR3 DNA follows: TGTGCCAGCACTATGTCGCCAGGGGCGATTTCACCCCTCCACTTT. Protein: CASTMSPGAISPLHF.

This clone was counted once. The chain combines TRBV7-9 with TRBJ2-2; D is unresolved. This CDR3 is built from 12 residues. V lost 2 bases to trimming and J lost 6 bases, with 4 bases between them. In germline, CDR1 is SEHNR, CDR2 FQNEAQ (reference sequence). Here the CDR3 DNA reads TGTGCCAGCAGCTTATCAGCCGGGGAGCTGTTTTTT. Its protein is CASSLSAGELFF.

A word on this clone: This sample also contains other DNA sequences that code for the same CDR3. J is TRBJ2-7 and V is TRBV5-6, with 10 bases aligning to TRBD2. J lost 2 bases, V lost 3 bases, and 2 bases had no gene match. The CDR3 runs to 14 residues. Germline CDR1 reads SGHDT; CDR2 reads YYEEEE. As DNA, the CDR3 is TGTGCCAGCAGCTACAGCGGGAGGGCCTACGAGCAGTACTTC. Translating it yields CASSYSGRAYEQYF.

The rearrangement joins TRBV6-6 to TRBJ2-1; D perhaps matches TRBD2 (6 bases). V was trimmed by 0 bases and J by 6 bases, leaving 15 bases between them. Germline CDR1 and CDR2: MNHNY and SVGAGI (reference sequence). This CDR3 has 16 amino acids. The chain's CDR3 is CASSYSQARERNEQFF. Written as DNA, the CDR3 is TGTGCCAGCAGTTACTCACAGGCGCGGGAACGCAATGAGCAGTTCTTC.

The CDR3 reads CASSSVAGAGTGELFF. For the CDR3, the DNA is TGTGCCAGCAGCTCTGTAGCGGGAGCTGGCACCGGGGAGCTGTTTTTT. J is TRBJ2-2 and V is TRBV9; TRBD2 matches 9 bases. Germline V gives CDR1 SGDLS, CDR2 YYNGEE. Unmatched junction bases numbered 8, after V lost 4 bases and J lost 4 bases. This CDR3 is built from 16 residues.

V usage is TRBV12-5 and J usage is TRBJ1-1; D perhaps matches TRBD1 (5 bases). V lost 5 bases and J lost 4, with 14 bases in between. Germline lookup yields CDR1 LGHNT and CDR2 FRNRAP. The CDR3 is made up of 14 amino acids. CDR3 nucleotide sequence: TGTGCTAGTGGTCTCACCGGGGCCATCACTGAAGCTTTCTTT. The encoded protein is CASGLTGAITEAFF.

This chain joins TRBV7-9 and TRBJ2-7; D is perhaps TRBD2 (5 bases). V lost 2 bases and J 5 bases, leaving 10 bases between the germline ends. CDR1 is SEHNR, CDR2 FQNEAQ, per germline (reference sequence). The CDR3 is made up of 13 amino acids. The chain's CDR3 is CASSLRGIDEQYF. In nucleotides, the CDR3 is TGTGCCAGCAGCTTACGAGGGATCGACGAGCAGTACTTC.

This chain uses TRBV4-1 with TRBJ1-5; D not certain. V lost 4 bases to trimming and J lost 2 bases, with 9 bases between them. CDR1 is MGHRA and CDR2 is YSYEKL in the germline V gene. The CDR3 totals 14 residues. CDR3 in amino acids: CASSPPFGNQPQHF. DNA of the CDR3: TGCGCCAGCAGCCCGCCTTTCGGCAATCAGCCCCAGCATTTT.

This clone has just one count. The gene calls are TRBV29-1 and TRBJ1-2; TRBD1 agrees at 7 bases. The CDR3 runs to 14 residues. The junction had 6 bases not matched to a gene; V was cut back by 2 bases and J by 3 bases. Germline V gene sequence: CDR1 SQVTM, CDR2 ANQGSEA. Written as DNA, the CDR3 is TGCAGCGTTGAAAGGCCGGGGACAGACTATGGCTACACCTTC. It specifies CSVERPGTDYGYTF.

This sequence joins TRBV5-1 and TRBJ2-3, with 9 positions matching TRBD2. The CDR3 totals 17 residues. V was clipped by 0 bases and J by 2 bases; unmatched bases: 7. Germline CDR1 is SGHRS and CDR2 is YFSETQ. The CDR3 sequence: CASSLDVAGAPTDTQYF. The CDR3 nucleotides are TGCGCCAGCAGCTTGGACGTAGCGGGGGCCCCCACAGATACGCAGTATTTT.

The rearrangement joins TRBV4-3 to TRBJ2-2; 9 bases line up with TRBD2. The CDR3 loop spans 17 amino acids. Losses at the gene ends were 1 base for V and 3 bases for J; bases not matched to a gene: 6. Germline V gene lookup returns CDR1 LGHNA and CDR2 YSLEER. CDR3 bases: TGCGCCAGCAGCCAAGTAGTAGCGGGAGCCTACACCGGGGAGCTGTTTTTT. This translates into CASSQVVAGAYTGELFF.

The genes are TRBV29-1 and TRBJ2-7; 7 bases map to TRBD1. The CDR3 is 16 residues long. Germline-derived CDR1 and CDR2 are SQVTM and ANQGSEA. After removal of 1 base from V and 2 bases from J, the junction contained 11 bases not matched to a gene. As DNA, the CDR3 is TGCAGCGTTGAAGGAGGGGGCAGGGAGCCTCCCTACGAGCAGTACTTC. It yields the protein CSVEGGGREPPYEQYF.

This clone was counted between two and nine times. This chain uses TRBV10-2 with TRBJ2-2; tentative D call: TRBD2 (6 bases). V lost 8 bases, J lost 4 bases, and 20 bases lay in between. The CDR3 loop spans 16 amino acids. Germline loops: CDR1 WSHSY, CDR2 SAAADI. The CDR3 region is CASESGLLSSTGELFF. Here the CDR3 DNA reads TGCGCCAGCGAGTCGGGACTCCTATCCTCCACCGGGGAGCTGTTTTTT.

The J gene is TRBJ1-3, the V gene TRBV5-6; 7 bases are shared with TRBD1. The ends lost 5 bases at V and 9 bases at J; junction bases unmatched: 14. The CDR3 has 15 amino acids. Germline CDR1 SGHDT, CDR2 YYEEEE. The CDR3 DNA is TGTGCCAGCAGTTCCCTCGGAGGGGGCTTAAGCACCATATATTTT. This sequence encodes CASSSLGGGLSTIYF.

The gene calls are TRBV7-9 and TRBJ1-3; TRBD1 might be the D (5 bases). Per the germline V gene, CDR1 is SEHNR and CDR2 is FQNEAQ (reference sequence). The CDR3 is 16 amino acids. Trimming cost V 8 bases and J 0 bases, with 17 bases left between them. Here the CDR3 reads CASGFRERSSGNTIYF. DNA for the CDR3: TGTGCCAGCGGTTTCAGGGAACGGAGCTCTGGAAACACCATATATTTT.

This clone was observed a single time. The chain couples TRBV14 to TRBJ1-2; D remains ambiguous. The CDR3 has 13 amino acids. Germline V CDR1 and CDR2: SGHDN, FVKESK. V shed 5 bases and J shed 3 bases, with 10 bases lying between them. DNA for the CDR3: TGTGCCAGCAGCTCATACACCTACTATGGCTACACCTTC. Translated: CASSSYTYYGYTF.